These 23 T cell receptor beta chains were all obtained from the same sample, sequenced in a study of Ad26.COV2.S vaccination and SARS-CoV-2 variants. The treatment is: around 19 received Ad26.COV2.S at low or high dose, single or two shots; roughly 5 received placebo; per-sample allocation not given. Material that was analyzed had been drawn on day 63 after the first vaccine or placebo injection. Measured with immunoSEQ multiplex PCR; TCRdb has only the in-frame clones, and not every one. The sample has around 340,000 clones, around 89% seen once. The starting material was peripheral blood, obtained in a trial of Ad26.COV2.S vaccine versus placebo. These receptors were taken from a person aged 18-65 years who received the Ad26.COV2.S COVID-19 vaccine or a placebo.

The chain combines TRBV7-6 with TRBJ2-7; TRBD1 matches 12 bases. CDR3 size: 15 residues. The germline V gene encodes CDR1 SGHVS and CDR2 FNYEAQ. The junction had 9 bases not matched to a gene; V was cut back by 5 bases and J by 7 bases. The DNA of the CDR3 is TGTGCCAGCAGCCGGCCGGGACAGGGGGCGTGGGAGCAGTACTTC. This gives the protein CASSRPGQGAWEQYF.

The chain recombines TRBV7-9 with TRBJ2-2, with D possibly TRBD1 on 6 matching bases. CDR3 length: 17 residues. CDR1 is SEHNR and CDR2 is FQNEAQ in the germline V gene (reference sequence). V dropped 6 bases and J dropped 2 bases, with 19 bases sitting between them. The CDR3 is CASRALTGNQNTGELFF. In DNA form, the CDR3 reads TGTGCCAGCAGAGCGTTAACAGGGAACCAAAACACCGGGGAGCTGTTTTTT. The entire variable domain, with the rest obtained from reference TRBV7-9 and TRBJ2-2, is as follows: DTGVSQNPRHKITKRGQNVTFRCDPISEHNRLYWYRQTLGQGPEFLTYFQNEAQLEKSRLLSDRFSAERPKGSFSTLEIQRTEQGDSAMYLCASRALTGNQNTGELFFGEGSRLTVL.

The CDR3: CAISRDRASSYEQYF. The CDR3 DNA is TGTGCCATCAGTAGGGACAGGGCTAGCTCCTACGAGCAGTACTTC. This chain connects TRBV10-3 to TRBJ2-7, with 9 nucleotides matching TRBD1. Germline V lookup: CDR1 ENHRY, CDR2 SYGVKD. This CDR3 contains 15 residues. Germline trimming cut 5 bases from V and 0 bases from J; bases unmatched to any gene: 5.

In nucleotides, the CDR3 is TGTGCCAGCAATCGGGACAGGGGCCTATCATCCGGGGAGCTGTTTTTT. This translates into CASNRDRGLSSGELFF. The V call is TRBV19, the J call TRBJ2-2, with TRBD1 matching 10 bases. The CDR3 runs to 16 residues. J was trimmed by 6 bases and V by 9 bases; bases with no gene match: 13. Germline V gene lookup returns CDR1 LNHDA and CDR2 SQIVND (reference sequence).

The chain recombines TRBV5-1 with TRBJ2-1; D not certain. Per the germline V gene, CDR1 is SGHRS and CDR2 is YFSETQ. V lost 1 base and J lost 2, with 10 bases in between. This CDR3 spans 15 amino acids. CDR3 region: CASSLNEGPYNEQFF. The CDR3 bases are TGCGCCAGCAGCTTGAACGAAGGCCCCTACAATGAGCAGTTCTTC.

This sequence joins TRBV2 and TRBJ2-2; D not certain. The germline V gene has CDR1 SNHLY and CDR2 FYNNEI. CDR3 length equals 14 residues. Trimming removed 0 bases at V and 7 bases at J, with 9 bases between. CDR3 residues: CASSEALPGGELFF. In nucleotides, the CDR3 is TGTGCCAGCAGTGAAGCCCTTCCTGGCGGGGAGCTGTTTTTT.

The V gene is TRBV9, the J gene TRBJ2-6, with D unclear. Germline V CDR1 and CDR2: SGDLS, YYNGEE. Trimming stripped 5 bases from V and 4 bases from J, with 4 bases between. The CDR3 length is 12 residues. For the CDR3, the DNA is TGTGCCAGCAGTGGGGGGGCCAACGTCCTGACTTTC. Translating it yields CASSGGANVLTF.

The CDR3 region is CASSQGGTGGADTQYF. The DNA of the CDR3 is TGTGCCAGCAGCCAAGGGGGGACAGGGGGAGCAGATACGCAGTATTTT. V and J are TRBV3-1 (or the pseudogene TRBV3-2) and TRBJ2-3; TRBD1 matches at 11 bases. V gave up 1 base and J gave up 4 bases; unmatched junction bases: 4. CDR1 LGHDT and CDR2 YNNKEL come from the germline V gene (reference sequence). CDR3 length equals 16 residues.

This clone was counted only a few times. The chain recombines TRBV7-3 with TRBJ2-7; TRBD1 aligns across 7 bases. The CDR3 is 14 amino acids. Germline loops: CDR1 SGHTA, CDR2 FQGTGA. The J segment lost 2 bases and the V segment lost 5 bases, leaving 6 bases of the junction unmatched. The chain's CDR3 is CASSQIDRAYEQYF. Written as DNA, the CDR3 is TGTGCCAGCAGCCAAATAGACAGGGCCTACGAGCAGTACTTC.

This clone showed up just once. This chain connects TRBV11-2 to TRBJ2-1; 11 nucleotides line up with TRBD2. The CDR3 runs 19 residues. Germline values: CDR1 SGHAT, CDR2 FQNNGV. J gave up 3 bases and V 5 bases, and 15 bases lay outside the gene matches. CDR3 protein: CASSHHYSQLAGDYNEQFF. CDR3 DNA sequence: TGTGCCAGCAGCCACCACTATTCCCAACTAGCGGGGGACTACAATGAGCAGTTCTTC.

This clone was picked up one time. The CDR3 protein is CASTLTGGSTEQFF. CDR3 DNA sequence: TGTGCCAGTACCTTGACAGGGGGAAGTACTGAGCAGTTCTTC. The chain has TRBV19 and TRBJ2-1; 9 bases align to TRBD1. The CDR3 is 14 amino acids. Looked up from germline, CDR1 is LNHDA and CDR2 is SQIVND (reference sequence). V shed 7 bases, J shed 9 bases, and the junction held 10 bases outside the gene matches.

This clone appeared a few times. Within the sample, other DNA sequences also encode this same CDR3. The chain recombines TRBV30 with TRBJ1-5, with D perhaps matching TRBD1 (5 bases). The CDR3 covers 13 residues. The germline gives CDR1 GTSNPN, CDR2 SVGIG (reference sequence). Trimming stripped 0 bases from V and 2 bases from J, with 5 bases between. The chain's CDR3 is CAWSVQGNQPQHF. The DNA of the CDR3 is TGTGCCTGGAGTGTACAGGGCAATCAGCCCCAGCATTTT.

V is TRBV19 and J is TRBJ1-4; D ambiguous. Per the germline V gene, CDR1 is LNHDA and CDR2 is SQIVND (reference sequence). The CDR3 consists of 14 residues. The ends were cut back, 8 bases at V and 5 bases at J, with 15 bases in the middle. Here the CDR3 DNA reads TGTGCCAGTTCTCACCGGGAAGTAAATGAAAAACTGTTTTTT. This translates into CASSHREVNEKLFF.

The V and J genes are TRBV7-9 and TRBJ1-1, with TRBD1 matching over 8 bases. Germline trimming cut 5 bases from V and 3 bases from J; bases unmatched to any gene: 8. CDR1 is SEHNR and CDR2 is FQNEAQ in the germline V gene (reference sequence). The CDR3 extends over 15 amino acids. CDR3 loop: CASSPLDRDDTEAFF. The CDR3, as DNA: TGTGCCAGCAGCCCCCTGGACAGGGACGACACTGAAGCTTTCTTT.

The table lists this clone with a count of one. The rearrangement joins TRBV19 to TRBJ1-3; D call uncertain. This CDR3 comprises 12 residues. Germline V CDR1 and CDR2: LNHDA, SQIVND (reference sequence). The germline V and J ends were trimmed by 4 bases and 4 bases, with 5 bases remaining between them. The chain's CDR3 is CASSTGGNTIYF. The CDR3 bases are TGTGCCAGTAGTACGGGGGGAAACACCATATATTTT.

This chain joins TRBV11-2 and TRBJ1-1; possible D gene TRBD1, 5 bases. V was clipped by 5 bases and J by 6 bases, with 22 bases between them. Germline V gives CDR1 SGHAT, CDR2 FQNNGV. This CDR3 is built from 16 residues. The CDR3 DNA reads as TGTGCCAGCAGCCCCCTTGGGGCCAGCCCGAAGGCTGAAGCTTTCTTT. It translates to CASSPLGASPKAEAFF.

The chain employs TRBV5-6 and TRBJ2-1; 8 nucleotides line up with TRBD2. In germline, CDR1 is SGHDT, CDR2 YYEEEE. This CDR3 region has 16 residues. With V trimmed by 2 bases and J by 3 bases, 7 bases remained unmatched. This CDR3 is CASSLERESIYNEQFF. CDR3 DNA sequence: TGTGCCAGCAGCTTAGAGCGGGAGAGCATCTACAATGAGCAGTTCTTC.

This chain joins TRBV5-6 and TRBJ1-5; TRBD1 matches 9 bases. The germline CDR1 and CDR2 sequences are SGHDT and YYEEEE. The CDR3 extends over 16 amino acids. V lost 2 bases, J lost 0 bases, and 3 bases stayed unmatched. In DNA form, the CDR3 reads TGTGCCAGCAGCTTACAGGGGGCCTATAGCAATCAGCCCCAGCATTTT. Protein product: CASSLQGAYSNQPQHF.

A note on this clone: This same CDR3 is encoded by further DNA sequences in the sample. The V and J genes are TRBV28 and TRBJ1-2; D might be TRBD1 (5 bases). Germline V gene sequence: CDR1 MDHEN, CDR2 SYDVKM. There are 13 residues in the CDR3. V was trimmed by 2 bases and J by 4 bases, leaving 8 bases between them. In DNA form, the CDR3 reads TGTGCCAGCAGTTTAACAGGAACCTATGGCTACACCTTC. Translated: CASSLTGTYGYTF.

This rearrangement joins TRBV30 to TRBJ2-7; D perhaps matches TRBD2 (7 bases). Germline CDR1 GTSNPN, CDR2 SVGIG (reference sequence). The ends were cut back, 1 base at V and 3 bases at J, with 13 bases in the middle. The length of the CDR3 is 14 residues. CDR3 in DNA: TGTGCCTGGAGTGGGGGGGGCAGTATCTACGAGCAGTACTTC. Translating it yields CAWSGGGSIYEQYF.

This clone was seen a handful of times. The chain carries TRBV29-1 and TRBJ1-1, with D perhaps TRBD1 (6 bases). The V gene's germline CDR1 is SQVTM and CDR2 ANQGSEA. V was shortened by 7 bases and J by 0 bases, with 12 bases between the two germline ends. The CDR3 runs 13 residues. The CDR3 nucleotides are TGCAGCGCCCCAGGACAGATGAACACTGAAGCTTTCTTT. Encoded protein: CSAPGQMNTEAFF.

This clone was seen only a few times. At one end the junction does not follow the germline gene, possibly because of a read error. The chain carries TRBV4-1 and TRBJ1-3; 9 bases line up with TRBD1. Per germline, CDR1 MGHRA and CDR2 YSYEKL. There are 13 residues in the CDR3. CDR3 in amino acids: CASSQGGDRVVAF. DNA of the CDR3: TGCGCCAGCAGCCAAGGGGGGGACAGGGTAGTAGCTTTT.

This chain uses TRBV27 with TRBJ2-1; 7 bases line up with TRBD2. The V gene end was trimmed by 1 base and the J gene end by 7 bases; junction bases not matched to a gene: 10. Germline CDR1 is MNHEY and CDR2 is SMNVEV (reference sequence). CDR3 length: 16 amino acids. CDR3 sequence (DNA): TGTGCCAGCAGTTTATTAGGCGGGAGATTGTGGAATGAGCAGTTCTTC. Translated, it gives CASSLLGGRLWNEQFF.